This passage covers 17 T cell receptor beta chains from one sample sequenced in a study of T cells after yellow fever vaccination. TCRdb passed the 5' RACE reads through MiXCR, listing each CDR3 protein once. Here the sample spans more than 75,000 distinct CDR3 sequences, roughly 8.2% being singletons. The sequencing here drew on CD8+ T cells not binding an NS4B(214-222) dextramer, sorted from PBMCs, taken approximately 16 days after the first yellow fever vaccination. The receptor set was obtained from a man younger than 35 who received the YFV17D yellow fever vaccine.

Only a few counts were recorded for this clonotype. The CDR3 DNA reads TGTGCCAGCAGTCCCACCAGGGGCATCCGGAGCGGGGAGCTGTTTTTT. It yields the protein CASSPTRGIRSGELFF. This rearrangement joins TRBV12-3 or TRBV12-4 to TRBJ2-2; weak D call: TRBD1 (6 bases). V was shortened by 5 bases and J by 7 bases, with 20 bases between the two germline ends. CDR3 size: 16 residues.

V is TRBV24-1 and J is TRBJ1-1; 7 bases are a match to TRBD1. The V and J ends lost 0 bases and 1 base, in that order; junction bases with no gene match: 13. There are 19 residues in the CDR3. Germline CDR1 and CDR2: KGHDR and SFDVKD. The CDR3 region has the DNA TGTGCCACCAGTGATTTGCGACAGGGTCCCCTCTTAGGGAACACTGAAGCTTTCTTT. Translating it yields CATSDLRQGPLLGNTEAFF.

Written as DNA, the CDR3 is TGTGCCAGCAGGGAAAACACCGGGGAGCTGTTTTTT. Protein: CASRENTGELFF. V gene TRBV6-5 combines with J gene TRBJ2-2; no clear D gene. The CDR3 spans 12 residues. CDR1 is MNHEY and CDR2 is SVGAGI in the germline V gene. V lost 6 bases, J lost 2 bases, and 4 bases lay in between.

This clonotype occurred many times. This chain connects TRBV6-4 to TRBJ2-3, with 10 bases lining up with TRBD1. The CDR3 sequence is 15 residues long. Per the germline V gene, CDR1 is MRHNA and CDR2 is SNTAGT. V was clipped by 2 bases and J by 1 base; unmatched bases: 0. The chain's CDR3 is CASSDGTGGTDTQYF. CDR3 bases: TGTGCCAGCAGTGACGGGACAGGGGGCACAGATACGCAGTATTTT.

This chain uses TRBV6-5 with TRBJ2-7; D perhaps matches TRBD2 (5 bases). CDR1 and CDR2 (germline): MNHEY, SVGAGI. V was trimmed by 0 bases and J by 5 bases, leaving 14 bases between them. The CDR3 is 15 amino acids. The CDR3 loop is CASSYSSGIGHEQYV. The CDR3 nucleotides are TGTGCCAGCAGTTACTCGTCCGGGATAGGGCACGAGCAGTACGTC.

The CDR3 bases are TGTGCCAGCAACCGGGTAGGGAAGGGCTCCTACAATGAGCAGTTCTTC. This encodes CASNRVGKGSYNEQFF. J is TRBJ2-1 and V is TRBV5-4; D gene uncertain. There are 16 residues in the CDR3. V was clipped by 6 bases and J by 0 bases, with 16 bases between them. CDR1 is SGHNT, CDR2 YYREEE, per germline (reference sequence).

This clonotype has only a few counts. This rearrangement joins TRBV6-1 to TRBJ1-1; no firm D call. The CDR3 is 15 residues long. Between the trimmed V and J ends, which lost 7 bases and 5 bases, there was a span of 20 bases. Germline lookup yields CDR1 MNHNS and CDR2 SASEGT. The CDR3 sequence is CASTRGGELGTEAFF. In nucleotides, the CDR3 is TGTGCCAGCACCCGAGGTGGGGAGTTGGGAACTGAAGCTTTCTTT.

This clonotype was counted between two and nine times. J is TRBJ2-6 and V is TRBV4-2, with TRBD1 as a possible D gene (5 bases). Germline CDR1 and CDR2: LGHNA and YNFKEQ. Deletions cut 5 bases from V and 0 bases from J, with 23 bases between. This CDR3 spans 20 amino acids. The CDR3 region is CASSALGFRGDYSGANVLTF. As DNA, the CDR3 is TGTGCCAGCAGCGCACTCGGTTTTAGGGGCGATTACTCTGGGGCCAACGTCCTGACTTTC.

This clonotype was detected only a few times. The chain joins TRBV11-2 to TRBJ2-1; a possible D gene is TRBD1 (6 bases). CDR1 is SGHAT, CDR2 FQNNGV, per germline. V dropped 2 bases and J dropped 4 bases, with 9 bases sitting between them. The CDR3 loop spans 14 amino acids. CDR3 in DNA: TGTGCCAGCAGCTTATTCGACAGGTACAATGAGCAGTTCTTC. It specifies CASSLFDRYNEQFF.

The rearrangement links TRBV19 to TRBJ1-4, with 7 bases fitting TRBD1. CDR3 size: 13 residues. CDR1 is LNHDA, CDR2 SQIVND, per germline (reference sequence). Trimming removed 4 bases from V and 12 bases from J; junction bases left unmatched: 8. The CDR3 region is CASSRQGTAELFF. The CDR3, as DNA: TGTGCCAGTAGTAGACAGGGAACGGCTGAACTGTTTTTT.

The gene calls are TRBV30 and TRBJ1-2; the D is unclear. Trimming pared 5 bases from V and 3 bases from J, leaving 13 bases between. Germline lookup yields CDR1 GTSNPN and CDR2 SVGIG (reference sequence). The CDR3 has 13 amino acids. The CDR3 DNA follows: TGTGCCTGGGAAGGATCTCCTCACTATGGCTACACCTTC. Amino acids: CAWEGSPHYGYTF.

The genes are TRBV27 and TRBJ1-2; unclear D gene. This CDR3 contains 14 residues. CDR1 and CDR2 (germline): MNHEY, SMNVEV (reference sequence). Trimming shortened V by 6 bases and J by 8 bases, and 19 bases separated the two germline ends. The CDR3 region is CASSLRVGGYGYTF. CDR3 DNA: TGTGCCAGCAGCCTAAGGGTGGGAGGATACGGCTACACCTTC.

The rearrangement joins TRBV12-3 or TRBV12-4 to TRBJ2-1, with 9 bases matching TRBD1. Germline trimming cut 8 bases from V and 2 bases from J; bases unmatched to any gene: 4. The CDR3 is 14 amino acids. This CDR3 is CASGGQGPYNEQFF. CDR3 nucleotides: TGTGCCAGCGGGGGACAGGGCCCCTACAATGAGCAGTTCTTC.

The chain couples TRBV7-9 to TRBJ2-3, with TRBD2 matching over 8 bases. CDR1 is SEHNR, CDR2 FQNEAQ, per germline (reference sequence). Germline trimming cut 5 bases from V and 4 bases from J; bases unmatched to any gene: 11. The CDR3 consists of 16 residues. The CDR3 region is CASSPWGSGVADTQYF. CDR3 sequence (DNA): TGTGCCAGCAGCCCCTGGGGTAGCGGGGTCGCAGATACGCAGTATTTT. The full variable domain, rest sourced from reference TRBV7-9 and TRBJ2-3, is DTGVSQNPRHKITKRGQNVTFRCDPISEHNRLYWYRQTLGQGPEFLTYFQNEAQLEKSRLLSDRFSAERPKGSFSTLEIQRTEQGDSAMYLCASSPWGSGVADTQYFGPGTRLTVL.

The chain has TRBV3-1 and TRBJ2-3; D remains ambiguous. The CDR3 sequence is 10 residues long. V was clipped by 4 bases and J by 8 bases, with 4 bases between them. Germline lookup yields CDR1 LGHDT and CDR2 YNNKEL (reference sequence). This chain's CDR3 is CASSLFTQYF. CDR3 DNA: TGTGCCAGCAGCCTCTTTACGCAGTATTTT.

The chain has TRBV21-1 and TRBJ2-1. TRBV21-1 is designated a pseudogene. There are 15 residues in the CDR3. CDR3 DNA sequence: TGTGCCAGCAGCGAACCGGGCTCATTGGGGAATGAGCAGTTCTTC. Translation gives CASSEPGSLGNEQFF.

This clonotype was counted between two and nine times. This chain links TRBV9 with TRBJ1-2; 8 bases agree with TRBD1. The CDR3 runs to 16 residues. The germline V gene has CDR1 SGDLS and CDR2 YYNGEE. Trimming took 4 bases from V and 1 from J; bases not matched to a gene: 9. CDR3 DNA sequence: TGTGCCAGCAGCCCGGCCGGGACAGGAGATAACTATGGCTACACCTTC. It yields the protein CASSPAGTGDNYGYTF.